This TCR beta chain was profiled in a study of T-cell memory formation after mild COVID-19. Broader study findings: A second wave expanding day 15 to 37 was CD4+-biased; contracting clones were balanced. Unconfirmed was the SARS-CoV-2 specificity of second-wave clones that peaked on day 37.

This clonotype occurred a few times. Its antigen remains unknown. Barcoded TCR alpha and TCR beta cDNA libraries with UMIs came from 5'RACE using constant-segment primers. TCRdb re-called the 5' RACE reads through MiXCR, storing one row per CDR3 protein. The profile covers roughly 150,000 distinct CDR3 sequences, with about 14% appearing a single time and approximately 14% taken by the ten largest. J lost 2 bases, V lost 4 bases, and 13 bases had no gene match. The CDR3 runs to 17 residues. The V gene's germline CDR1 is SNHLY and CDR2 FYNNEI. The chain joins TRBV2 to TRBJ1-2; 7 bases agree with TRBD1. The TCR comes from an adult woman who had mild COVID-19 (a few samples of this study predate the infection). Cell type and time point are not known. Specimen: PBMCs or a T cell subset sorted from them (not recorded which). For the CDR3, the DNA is TGTGCCAGCAGTGTCAGTACCGGGACAGAGGAAAACTATGGCTACACCTTC. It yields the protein CASSVSTGTEENYGYTF.